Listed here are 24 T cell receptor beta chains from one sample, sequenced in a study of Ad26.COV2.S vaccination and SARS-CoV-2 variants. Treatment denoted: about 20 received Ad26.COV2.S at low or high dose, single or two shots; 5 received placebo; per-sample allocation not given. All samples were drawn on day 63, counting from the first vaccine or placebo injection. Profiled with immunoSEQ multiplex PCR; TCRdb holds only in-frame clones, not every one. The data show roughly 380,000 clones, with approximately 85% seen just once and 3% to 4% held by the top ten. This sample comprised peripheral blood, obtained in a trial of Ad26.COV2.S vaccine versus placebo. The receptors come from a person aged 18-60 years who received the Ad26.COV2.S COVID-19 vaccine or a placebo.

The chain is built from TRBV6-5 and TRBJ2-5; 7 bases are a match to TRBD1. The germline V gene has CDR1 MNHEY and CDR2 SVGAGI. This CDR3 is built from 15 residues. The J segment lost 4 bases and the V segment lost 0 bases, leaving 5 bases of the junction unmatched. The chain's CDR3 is CASSYSDRVGETQYF. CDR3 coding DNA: TGTGCCAGCAGTTACTCAGACAGGGTCGGAGAGACCCAGTACTTC.

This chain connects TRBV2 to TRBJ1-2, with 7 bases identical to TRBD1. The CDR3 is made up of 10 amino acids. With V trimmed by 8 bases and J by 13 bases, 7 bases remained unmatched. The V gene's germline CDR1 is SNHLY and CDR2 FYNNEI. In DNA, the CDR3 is TGTGCCAGCGGCGACAGGGTTCCCACCTTC. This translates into CASGDRVPTF.

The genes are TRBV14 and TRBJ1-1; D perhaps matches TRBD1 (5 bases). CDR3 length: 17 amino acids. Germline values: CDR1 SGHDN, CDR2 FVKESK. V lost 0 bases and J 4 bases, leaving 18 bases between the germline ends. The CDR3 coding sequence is TGTGCCAGCAGCCAAGAATCCGTCCGGGGGTCATTCACTGAAGCTTTCTTT. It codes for CASSQESVRGSFTEAFF.

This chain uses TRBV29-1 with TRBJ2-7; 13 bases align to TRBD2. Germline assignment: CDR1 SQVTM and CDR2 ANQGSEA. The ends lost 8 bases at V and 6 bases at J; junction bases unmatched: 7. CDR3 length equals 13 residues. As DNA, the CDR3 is TGCAGCTCCAGGACTAGCGGGAGTAGCGAGCAGTACTTC. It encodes CSSRTSGSSEQYF.

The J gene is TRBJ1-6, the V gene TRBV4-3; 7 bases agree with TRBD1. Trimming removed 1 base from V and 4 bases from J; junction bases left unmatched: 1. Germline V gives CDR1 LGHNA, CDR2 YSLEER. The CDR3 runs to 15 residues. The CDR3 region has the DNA TGCGCCAGCAGCCAAGGACAGGGTTATAATTCACCCCTCCACTTT. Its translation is CASSQGQGYNSPLHF.

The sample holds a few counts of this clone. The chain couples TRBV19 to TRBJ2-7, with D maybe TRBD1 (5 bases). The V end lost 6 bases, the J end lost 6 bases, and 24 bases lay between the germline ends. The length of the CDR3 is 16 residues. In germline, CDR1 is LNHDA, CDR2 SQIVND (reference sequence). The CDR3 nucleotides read TGTGCCAGTAGCAGGACGTTGACAGCGTTGGGGCGCGAGCAGTACTTC. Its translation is CASSRTLTALGREQYF. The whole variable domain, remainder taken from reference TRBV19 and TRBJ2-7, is DGGITQSPKYLFRKEGQNVTLSCEQNLNHDAMYWYRQDPGQGLRLIYYSQIVNDFQKGDIAEGYSVSREKKESFPLTVTSAQKNPTAFYLCASSRTLTALGREQYFGPGTRLTVT.

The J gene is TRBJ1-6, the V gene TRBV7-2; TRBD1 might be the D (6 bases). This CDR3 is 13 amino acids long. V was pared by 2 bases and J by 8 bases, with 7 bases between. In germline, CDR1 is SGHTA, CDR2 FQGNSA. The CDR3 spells CASSLNRDSPLHF. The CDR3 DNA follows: TGTGCCAGCAGCTTAAACAGGGATTCACCCCTCCACTTT.

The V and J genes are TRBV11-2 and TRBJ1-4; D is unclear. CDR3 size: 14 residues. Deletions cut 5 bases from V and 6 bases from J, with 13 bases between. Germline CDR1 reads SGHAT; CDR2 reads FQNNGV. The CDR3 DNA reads TGTGCCAGCAGCCCGCCGGGGAGGTATGAAAAACTGTTTTTT. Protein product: CASSPPGRYEKLFF.

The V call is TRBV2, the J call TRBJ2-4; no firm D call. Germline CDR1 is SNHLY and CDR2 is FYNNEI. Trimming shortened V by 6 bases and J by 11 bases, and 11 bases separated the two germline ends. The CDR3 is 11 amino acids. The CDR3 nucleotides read TGTGCCAGCAGCATAGAGGCCGTTCAGTACTTC. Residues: CASSIEAVQYF.

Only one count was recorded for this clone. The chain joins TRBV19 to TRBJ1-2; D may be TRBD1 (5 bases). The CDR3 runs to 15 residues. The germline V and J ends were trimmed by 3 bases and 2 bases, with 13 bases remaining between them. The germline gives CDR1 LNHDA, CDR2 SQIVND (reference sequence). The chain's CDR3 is CASSILGLGNYGYTF. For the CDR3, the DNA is TGTGCCAGTAGTATTTTGGGGCTAGGGAACTATGGCTACACCTTC.

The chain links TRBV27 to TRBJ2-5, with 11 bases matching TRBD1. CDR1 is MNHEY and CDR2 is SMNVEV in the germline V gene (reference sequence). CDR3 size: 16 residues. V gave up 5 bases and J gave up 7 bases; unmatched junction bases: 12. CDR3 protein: CASSLTGTGGFGTQYF. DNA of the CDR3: TGTGCCAGCAGTCTCACCGGGACAGGGGGATTTGGGACCCAGTACTTC.

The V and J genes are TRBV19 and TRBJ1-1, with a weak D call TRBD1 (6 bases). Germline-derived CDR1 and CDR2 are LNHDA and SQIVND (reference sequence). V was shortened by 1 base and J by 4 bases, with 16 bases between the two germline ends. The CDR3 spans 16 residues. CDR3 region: CASSIGQGISGTEAFF. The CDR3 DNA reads TGTGCCAGTAGTATAGGTCAGGGGATTTCGGGCACTGAAGCTTTCTTT.

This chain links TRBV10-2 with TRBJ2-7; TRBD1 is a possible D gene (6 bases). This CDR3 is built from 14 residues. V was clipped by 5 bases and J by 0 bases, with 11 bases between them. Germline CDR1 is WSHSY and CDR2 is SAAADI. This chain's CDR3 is CASSTGHYSYEQYF. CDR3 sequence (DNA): TGCGCCAGCAGTACGGGACATTACTCCTACGAGCAGTACTTC.

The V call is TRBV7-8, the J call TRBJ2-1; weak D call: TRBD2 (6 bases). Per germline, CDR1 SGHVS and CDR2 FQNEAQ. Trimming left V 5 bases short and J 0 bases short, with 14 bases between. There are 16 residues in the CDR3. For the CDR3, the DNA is TGTGCCAGCAGCCAAAAGCGGGTGAGCTCCTACAATGAGCAGTTCTTC. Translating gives CASSQKRVSSYNEQFF.

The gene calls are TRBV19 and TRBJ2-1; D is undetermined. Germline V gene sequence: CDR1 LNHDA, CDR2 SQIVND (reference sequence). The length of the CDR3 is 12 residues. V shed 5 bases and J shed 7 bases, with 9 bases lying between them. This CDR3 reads CASSPRLNEQFF. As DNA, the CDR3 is TGTGCCAGTAGTCCCCGGTTGAATGAGCAGTTCTTC.

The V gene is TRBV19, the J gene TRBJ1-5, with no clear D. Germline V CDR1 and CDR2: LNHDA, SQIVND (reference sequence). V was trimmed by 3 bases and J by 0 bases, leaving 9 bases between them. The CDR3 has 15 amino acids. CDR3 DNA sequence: TGTGCCAGTAGTATGTGGGGAAATAGCAATCAGCCCCAGCATTTT. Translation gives CASSMWGNSNQPQHF.

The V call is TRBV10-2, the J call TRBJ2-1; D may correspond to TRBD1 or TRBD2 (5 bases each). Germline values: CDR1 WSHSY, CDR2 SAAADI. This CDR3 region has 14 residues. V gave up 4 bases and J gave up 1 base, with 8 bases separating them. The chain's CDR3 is CASSVGESYNEQFF. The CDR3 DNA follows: TGCGCCAGCAGTGTGGGGGAATCCTACAATGAGCAGTTCTTC.

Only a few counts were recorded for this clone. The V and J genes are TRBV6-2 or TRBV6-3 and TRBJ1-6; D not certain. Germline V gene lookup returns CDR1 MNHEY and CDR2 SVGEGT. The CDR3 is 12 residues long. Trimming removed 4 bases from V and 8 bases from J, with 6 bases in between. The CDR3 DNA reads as TGTGCCAGCAGTTTCAACTATTCACCCCTCCACTTT. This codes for CASSFNYSPLHF.

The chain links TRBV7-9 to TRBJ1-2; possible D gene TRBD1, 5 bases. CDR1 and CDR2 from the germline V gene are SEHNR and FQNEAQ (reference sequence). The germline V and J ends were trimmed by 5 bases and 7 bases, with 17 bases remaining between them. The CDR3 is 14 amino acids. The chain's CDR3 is CASSPAGGAGGYTF. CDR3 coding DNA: TGTGCCAGCAGCCCCGCCGGCGGGGCCGGTGGCTACACCTTC.

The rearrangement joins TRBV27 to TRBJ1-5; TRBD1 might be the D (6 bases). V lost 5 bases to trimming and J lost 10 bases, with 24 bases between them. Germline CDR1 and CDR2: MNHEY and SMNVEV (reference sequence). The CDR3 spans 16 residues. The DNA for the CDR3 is TGTGCCAGCAGTCCAGGACAGACCTTACAGGGATTTCCCCAGCATTTT. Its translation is CASSPGQTLQGFPQHF.

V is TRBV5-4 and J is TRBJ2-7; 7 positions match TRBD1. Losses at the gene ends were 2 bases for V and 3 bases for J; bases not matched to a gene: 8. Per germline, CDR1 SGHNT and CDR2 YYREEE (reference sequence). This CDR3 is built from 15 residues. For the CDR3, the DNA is TGTGCCAGCAGCTTACCGGGACAGCAGATCTACGAGCAGTACTTC. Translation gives CASSLPGQQIYEQYF.

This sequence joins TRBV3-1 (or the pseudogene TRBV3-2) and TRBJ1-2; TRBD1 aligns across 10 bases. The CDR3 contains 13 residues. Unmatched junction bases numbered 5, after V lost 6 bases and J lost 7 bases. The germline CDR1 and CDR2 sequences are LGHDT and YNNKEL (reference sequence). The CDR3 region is CASRQTGGSGYTF. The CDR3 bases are TGTGCCAGCAGACAGACAGGGGGCAGTGGCTACACCTTC.

Here the CDR3 reads CACYTGTVNTEAFF. In DNA form, the CDR3 reads TGTGCCTGCTATACCGGGACAGTGAACACTGAAGCTTTCTTT. The rearrangement uses TRBV30 and TRBJ1-1; 7 nucleotides agree with TRBD1. This CDR3 contains 14 residues. With V trimmed by 6 bases and J by 0 bases, 7 bases remained unmatched. Germline loops: CDR1 GTSNPN, CDR2 SVGIG (reference sequence).

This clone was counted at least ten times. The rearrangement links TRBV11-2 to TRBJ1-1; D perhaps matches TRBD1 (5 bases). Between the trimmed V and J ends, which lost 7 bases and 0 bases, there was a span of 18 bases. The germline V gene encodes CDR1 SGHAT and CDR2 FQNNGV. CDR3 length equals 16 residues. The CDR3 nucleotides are TGTGCCAGCACACCATTCGGGGGTGGGATGAACACTGAAGCTTTCTTT. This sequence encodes CASTPFGGGMNTEAFF.